Below are 17 T cell receptor beta chains sequenced from a single sample in a study of fetal regulatory T cell absence and autoimmunity. Libraries were prepared by immunoSEQ multiplex PCR; TCRdb keeps only in-frame clonotypes and omits some of them. The table records around 100,000 clones, about two thirds of them present only once. Sequencing was performed on pancreas tissue. These receptors all stem from a male donor with IPEX syndrome.

This sequence joins TRBV7-9 and TRBJ1-2; unclear D gene. V shed 0 bases and J shed 2 bases, with 7 bases lying between them. The germline V gene encodes CDR1 SEHNR and CDR2 FQNEAQ (reference sequence). This CDR3 spans 14 amino acids. The CDR3: CASSLAGANYGYTF. The CDR3 bases are TGTGCCAGCAGCTTAGCTGGAGCCAACTATGGCTACACCTTC.

The V gene is TRBV5-1, the J gene TRBJ1-4, with unresolved D. This CDR3 region has 14 residues. The V end lost 0 bases, the J end lost 4 bases, and 7 bases lay between the germline ends. The V gene's germline CDR1 is SGHRS and CDR2 YFSETQ. The CDR3 coding sequence is TGCGCCAGCAGCTTGGCCAGTCTTAATGAAAAACTGTTTTTT. Its translation: CASSLASLNEKLFF.

The rearrangement uses TRBV5-1 and TRBJ2-7; 7 nucleotides match TRBD1. The trim removed 0 bases at V and 3 bases at J, leaving 3 bases unmatched. Germline CDR1 reads SGHRS; CDR2 reads YFSETQ. This CDR3 comprises 14 residues. CDR3 in DNA: TGCGCCAGCAGCTTGGTTTCAGGGGGCTACGAGCAGTACTTC. Its protein product is CASSLVSGGYEQYF.

This chain's CDR3 is CASSPGINSNQPQHF. Written as DNA, the CDR3 is TGTGCCAGCAGCCCAGGGATAAATAGCAATCAGCCCCAGCATTTT. The rearrangement joins TRBV9 to TRBJ1-5, with D perhaps TRBD1 (5 bases). Germline V CDR1 and CDR2: SGDLS, YYNGEE. Trimming removed 4 bases from V and 0 bases from J, with 11 bases in between. The CDR3 loop spans 15 amino acids.

The chain recombines TRBV19 with TRBJ2-7; TRBD2 aligns across 10 bases. Trimming cost V 5 bases and J 3 bases; bases outside gene matches: 4. The germline V gene encodes CDR1 LNHDA and CDR2 SQIVND (reference sequence). CDR3 length: 14 amino acids. The CDR3 DNA reads as TGTGCCAGTAGTTCTAGCGGGGGTAACTACGAGCAGTACTTC. This codes for CASSSSGGNYEQYF.

The V call is TRBV7-9, the J call TRBJ2-3; D is possibly TRBD2 (6 bases). Deletions cut 1 base from V and 0 bases from J, with 11 bases between. Per germline, CDR1 SEHNR and CDR2 FQNEAQ (reference sequence). CDR3 length: 16 residues. The chain's CDR3 is CASSLGLGPSTDTQYF. CDR3 DNA sequence: TGTGCCAGCAGCTTAGGACTAGGCCCTAGCACAGATACGCAGTATTTT. Looking up the rest from reference TRBV7-9 and TRBJ2-3 gives the full variable domain: DTGVSQNPRHKITKRGQNVTFRCDPISEHNRLYWYRQTLGQGPEFLTYFQNEAQLEKSRLLSDRFSAERPKGSFSTLEIQRTEQGDSAMYLCASSLGLGPSTDTQYFGPGTRLTVL.

The rearrangement joins TRBV7-2 to TRBJ1-5; D unresolved. The CDR3 is 15 residues long. CDR1 is SGHTA and CDR2 is FQGNSA in the germline V gene. V lost 5 bases and J 0 bases, leaving 11 bases between the germline ends. As DNA, the CDR3 is TGTGCCAGCAGCGCGAGTGGGGTTAGCAATCAGCCCCAGCATTTT. This gives the protein CASSASGVSNQPQHF.

The chain couples TRBV18 to TRBJ2-3; D is ambiguous. Germline CDR1 and CDR2: KGHSH and LQKENI. The V end was cut by 3 bases, the J end by 5 bases, with 21 bases between. The CDR3 spans 17 residues. The CDR3 is CASSPVGRAFLIDTQYF. The CDR3 region has the DNA TGTGCCAGCTCACCGGTCGGACGAGCATTCCTAATAGATACGCAGTATTTT.

CDR3 region: CASSLDQYTEAFF. In nucleotides, the CDR3 is TGTGCCAGCAGCTTAGATCAGTACACTGAAGCTTTCTTT. This chain links TRBV7-2 with TRBJ1-1; D not resolved. Trimming removed 1 base at V and 3 bases at J, with 6 bases between. The CDR3 contains 13 residues. CDR1 SGHTA and CDR2 FQGNSA come from the germline V gene.

This clone came up a few times. The chain carries TRBV19 and TRBJ1-1; D unresolved. The V and J ends lost 6 bases and 3 bases respectively, with 8 bases between them. CDR3 size: 12 residues. In germline, CDR1 is LNHDA, CDR2 SQIVND (reference sequence). CDR3: CASREGDTEAFF. The CDR3 bases are TGTGCCAGTAGAGAGGGTGACACTGAAGCTTTCTTT.

The chain links TRBV27 to TRBJ2-7; a weak D match, TRBD2 (5 bases). The CDR3 covers 13 residues. The V and J ends lost 5 bases and 4 bases respectively, with 12 bases between them. Germline V gene lookup returns CDR1 MNHEY and CDR2 SMNVEV (reference sequence). CDR3 DNA sequence: TGTGCCAGCAGTCTTGCGGGTTTTTACGAGCAGTACTTC. Its protein is CASSLAGFYEQYF.

The V call is TRBV7-6, the J call TRBJ2-5; TRBD2 matches at 9 bases. The germline V gene encodes CDR1 SGHVS and CDR2 FNYEAQ. This CDR3 region has 15 residues. After removal of 2 bases from V and 5 bases from J, the junction contained 6 bases not matched to a gene. CDR3 bases: TGTGCCAGCAGCTTACTAGCGGGGAGTGGGGAGACCCAGTACTTC. Translation: CASSLLAGSGETQYF.

The J gene is TRBJ2-6, the V gene TRBV7-9; D possibly uses TRBD1 or TRBD2 (5 bases each). Trimming removed 5 bases at V and 0 bases at J, with 17 bases between. This CDR3 spans 18 amino acids. Germline loops: CDR1 SEHNR, CDR2 FQNEAQ (reference sequence). The chain's CDR3 is CASSLQGGSGSGANVLTF. The DNA for the CDR3 is TGTGCCAGCAGCCTGCAGGGTGGGAGTGGCTCTGGGGCCAACGTCCTGACTTTC.

This chain uses TRBV7-9 with TRBJ2-5; 13 bases map to TRBD2. Germline lookup yields CDR1 SEHNR and CDR2 FQNEAQ (reference sequence). CDR3 size: 16 residues. Trimming at V came to 7 bases and at J to 1 base, leaving 6 bases not matched to a gene. CDR3 sequence reads: CASKTRLAGGQETQYF. The CDR3, as DNA: TGTGCCAGCAAAACGAGACTAGCGGGGGGCCAAGAGACCCAGTACTTC.

The CDR3 region has the DNA TGCGCCAGCAGCCAAGATAAGAGCTCTGGAAACACCATATATTTT. As protein: CASSQDKSSGNTIYF. This sequence joins TRBV4-3 and TRBJ1-3, with unresolved D. Germline loops: CDR1 LGHNA, CDR2 YSLEER. The CDR3 length is 15 residues. V lost 0 bases and J 0 bases, leaving 6 bases between the germline ends.

The V gene is TRBV6-1, the J gene TRBJ1-6; D remains ambiguous. This CDR3 spans 10 amino acids. Germline lookup yields CDR1 MNHNS and CDR2 SASEGT. Trimming removed 2 bases from V and 15 bases from J, with 5 bases in between. The CDR3 bases are TGTGCCAGCAGTGAATTTCTCCTCCACTTT. Its translation is CASSEFLLHF.

CDR3: CAISDYGGGTAGNTIYF. In nucleotides, the CDR3 is TGTGCCATCAGTGACTATGGGGGAGGGACGGCTGGAAACACCATATATTTT. The V and J genes are TRBV10-3 and TRBJ1-3, with a tentative D call TRBD1 (5 bases). This CDR3 spans 17 amino acids. Trimming pared 3 bases from V and 2 bases from J, leaving 17 bases between. Per the germline V gene, CDR1 is ENHRY and CDR2 is SYGVKD.